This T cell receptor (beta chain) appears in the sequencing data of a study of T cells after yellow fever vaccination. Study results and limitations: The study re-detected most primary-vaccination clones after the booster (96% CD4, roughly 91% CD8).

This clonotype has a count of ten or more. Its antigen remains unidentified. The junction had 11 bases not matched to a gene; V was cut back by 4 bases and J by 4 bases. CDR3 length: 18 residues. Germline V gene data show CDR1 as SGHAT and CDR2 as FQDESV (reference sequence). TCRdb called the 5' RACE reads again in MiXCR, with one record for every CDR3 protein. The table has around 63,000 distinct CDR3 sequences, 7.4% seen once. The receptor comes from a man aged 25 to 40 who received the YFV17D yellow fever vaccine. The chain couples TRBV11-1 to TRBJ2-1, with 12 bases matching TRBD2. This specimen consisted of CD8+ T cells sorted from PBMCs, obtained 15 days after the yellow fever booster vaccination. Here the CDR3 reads CASSSPTSGSRGYNEQFF. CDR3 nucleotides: TGTGCCAGCAGCTCTCCGACTAGCGGGAGTAGGGGTTACAATGAGCAGTTCTTC.